This passage covers 19 T cell receptor beta chains from one sample sequenced in a study of identical twins. TCRdb used MiXCR to reprocess the 5' RACE reads, holding one entry per CDR3 protein. This table holds roughly 250,000 distinct CDR3 sequences, roughly 7% found once. These sequences were also reported in another study, on yellow fever vaccine responses in identical twins.

Sequenced: memory (CD45RO+) T cells sorted from blood. The receptors here all came from a young woman in good health.

This clonotype was seen at least ten times. V is TRBV12-3 or TRBV12-4 and J is TRBJ2-4; the match to TRBD1 covers 9 bases. This CDR3 is built from 17 residues. J gave up 3 bases and V 1 base, and 7 bases lay outside the gene matches. Here the CDR3 DNA reads TGTGCCAGCAGTTTAGTGGCTGCGGGACAGGGCAAAAACATTCAGTACTTC. Its translation: CASSLVAAGQGKNIQYF.

Worth noting for this clonotype: A much larger clonotype is one base distant, so this may be a read error. The J gene is TRBJ2-3, the V gene TRBV7-9; no clear D. The CDR3 loop spans 14 amino acids. The germline V gene encodes CDR1 SEHNR and CDR2 FQNEAQ (reference sequence). CDR3 amino acids: CVSSLLGVPDTQYF. CDR3 coding DNA: TGTGTCAGCAGCTTACTTGGGGTTCCAGATACGCAGTATTTT. Using reference TRBV7-9 and TRBJ2-3 for the parts outside the CDR3, the full variable domain is DTGVSQNPRHKITKRGQNVTFRCDPISEHNRLYWYRQTLGQGPEFLTYFQNEAQLEKSRLLSDRFSAERPKGSFSTLEIQRTEQGDSAMYLCVSSLLGVPDTQYFGPGTRLTVL.

The chain is built from TRBV28 and TRBJ1-5; 12 bases are a match to TRBD1. V was pared by 6 bases and J by 0 bases, with 15 bases of the junction left unmatched. The CDR3 runs to 20 residues. The germline gives CDR1 MDHEN, CDR2 SYDVKM. CDR3 in amino acids: CASSLGAGTGGAYSNQPQHF. DNA for the CDR3: TGTGCCAGCAGCCTTGGGGCCGGGACAGGGGGCGCCTATAGCAATCAGCCCCAGCATTTT.

The CDR3: CASSQARTGGTVGIQYF. The CDR3 DNA reads as TGTGCCAGCAGCCAAGCAAGAACGGGGGGAACAGTCGGTATTCAGTACTTC. The V and J genes are TRBV3-1 and TRBJ2-4; TRBD2 agrees at 7 bases. CDR1 and CDR2 (germline): LGHDT, YNNKEL (reference sequence). Trimming took 1 base from V and 10 from J; bases not matched to a gene: 16. This CDR3 comprises 17 residues.

The rearrangement uses TRBV11-2 and TRBJ2-3; D tentatively reads TRBD1 or TRBD2 (5 bases each). V was shortened by 1 base and J by 11 bases, with 16 bases between the two germline ends. Germline CDR1 and CDR2: SGHAT and FQNNGV. CDR3 length: 14 amino acids. This CDR3 reads CASSLAMRGRMQYF. The CDR3 nucleotides read TGTGCCAGCAGCTTAGCCATGAGGGGCCGCATGCAGTATTTT.

This clonotype was seen a few times. The V call is TRBV6-5, the J call TRBJ1-1; D unresolved. This CDR3 spans 15 amino acids. V dropped 2 bases and J dropped 0 bases, with 10 bases sitting between them. From germline, CDR1 is MNHEY and CDR2 SVGAGI. In DNA form, the CDR3 reads TGTGCCAGCAGTTACGGAGGGAGTTTGAACACTGAAGCTTTCTTT. It encodes CASSYGGSLNTEAFF.

This clonotype showed up just a few times. This chain links TRBV20-1 with TRBJ2-7; D could derive from TRBD1 or TRBD2 (5 bases each). V was pared by 1 base and J by 0 bases, with 13 bases between. Germline V CDR1 and CDR2: DFQATT, SNEGSKA (reference sequence). There are 15 residues in the CDR3. The DNA for the CDR3 is TGCAGTGCTAGAGTAGTTGGGACCGACTCCTACGAGCAGTACTTC. Protein: CSARVVGTDSYEQYF.

The rearrangement joins TRBV12-3 or TRBV12-4 to TRBJ2-3; possible D gene TRBD1, 5 bases. Trimming took off 3 bases at V and 5 bases at J, with 9 bases between the two ends. The CDR3 contains 13 residues. Written as DNA, the CDR3 is TGTGCCAGCAGTTTTGGAAGGGGAGATACGCAGTATTTT. Its translation: CASSFGRGDTQYF.

The gene calls are TRBV11-2 and TRBJ2-3; TRBD2 matches 8 bases. The germline V gene encodes CDR1 SGHAT and CDR2 FQNNGV. The length of the CDR3 is 16 residues. The junction had 11 bases not matched to a gene; V was cut back by 5 bases and J by 4 bases. The CDR3 loop reads CASSPLGSGAADTQYF. CDR3 nucleotide sequence: TGTGCCAGCAGCCCCCTAGGTAGCGGGGCGGCAGATACGCAGTATTTT.

The chain carries TRBV7-8 and TRBJ2-1, with 11 bases matching TRBD2. CDR1 and CDR2 from the germline V gene are SGHVS and FQNEAQ. The trim removed 3 bases at V and 7 bases at J, leaving 11 bases unmatched. This CDR3 contains 17 residues. The DNA of the CDR3 is TGTGCCAGCAGCTTCCTGACTAGCGGGGCCACGGGGAATGAGCAGTTCTTC. As protein: CASSFLTSGATGNEQFF.

This clonotype was found many times. This chain links TRBV12-3 or TRBV12-4 with TRBJ2-1; D remains unclear. Trimming shortened V by 5 bases and J by 4 bases, and 6 bases separated the two germline ends. The CDR3 loop spans 12 amino acids. CDR3 residues: CASSPAYNEQFF. CDR3 bases: TGTGCCAGCAGTCCCGCTTACAATGAGCAGTTCTTC.

At least ten counts were recorded for this clonotype. V gene TRBV2 combines with J gene TRBJ2-3, with no clear D. This CDR3 is built from 13 residues. In germline, CDR1 is SNHLY, CDR2 FYNNEI. The germline V and J ends were trimmed by 3 bases and 0 bases, with 4 bases remaining between them. The CDR3, as DNA: TGTGCCAGCAGTGAGTCTAGCACAGATACGCAGTATTTT. Translating gives CASSESSTDTQYF.

V is TRBV7-6 and J is TRBJ1-1, with D unclear. The CDR3 length is 12 residues. Per germline, CDR1 SGHVS and CDR2 FNYEAQ. Trimming left V 6 bases short and J 8 bases short, with 13 bases between. The CDR3 DNA reads TGTGCCAGCAGGATGACCCAAGGAGAAGCTTTCTTT. The encoded protein is CASRMTQGEAFF.

The rearrangement joins TRBV28 to TRBJ2-7, with 10 bases lining up with TRBD2. The junction had 4 bases not matched to a gene; V was cut back by 4 bases and J by 7 bases. The germline gives CDR1 MDHEN, CDR2 SYDVKM. The CDR3 loop spans 13 amino acids. DNA of the CDR3: TGTGCCAGCAGTTCTTGGACTAGCGGAGAGCAGTACTTC. Encoded protein: CASSSWTSGEQYF.

This clonotype occurred a few times. The chain recombines TRBV27 with TRBJ2-5; 8 bases align to TRBD2. V trimming: 2 bases; J trimming: 7 bases; junction bases outside the gene matches: 9. Germline assignment: CDR1 MNHEY and CDR2 SMNVEV (reference sequence). This CDR3 region has 15 residues. CDR3 in amino acids: CASSLRGGALGTQYF. The DNA of the CDR3 is TGTGCCAGCAGTTTACGGGGGGGGGCCTTAGGGACCCAGTACTTC.

Worth noting for this clonotype: This may stem from a read error, because a much larger clone lies one nucleotide away. The chain is built from TRBV12-3 or TRBV12-4 and TRBJ2-5; D is ambiguous. CDR3 size: 13 residues. CDR3 residues: CASSLIPQQTQYF. The CDR3 bases are TGTGCCAGCAGCCTGATCCCCCAACAGACCCAGTACTTC.

This chain uses TRBV27 with TRBJ1-2; D is possibly TRBD1 (5 bases). Germline CDR1 MNHEY, CDR2 SMNVEV (reference sequence). The CDR3 is 15 amino acids. The germline V and J ends were trimmed by 2 bases and 6 bases, with 16 bases remaining between them. In DNA, the CDR3 is TGTGCCAGCAGTTTAAGAGGGCAGGGAGAGAATGGCTACACCTTC. Encoded protein: CASSLRGQGENGYTF.

This clonotype was picked up a small number of times. The V and J genes are TRBV10-3 and TRBJ1-2; D not resolved. Trimming cost V 10 bases and J 14 bases, with 26 bases left between them. Germline CDR1 and CDR2: ENHRY and SYGVKD. CDR3 length: 13 residues. DNA for the CDR3: TGTGCCACAAGTAGACACGATTTGGGCGTGGAAACCTTC. This sequence encodes CATSRHDLGVETF.

Many counts were recorded for this clonotype. The chain recombines TRBV20-1 with TRBJ2-3; D possibly matches TRBD1 or TRBD2 (5 bases each). This CDR3 contains 16 residues. Trimming shortened V by 5 bases and J by 3 bases, and 21 bases separated the two germline ends. Germline values: CDR1 DFQATT, CDR2 SNEGSKA (reference sequence). CDR3 amino acids: CSAPSGREWTTDTQYF. In nucleotides, the CDR3 is TGCAGTGCTCCCTCCGGTCGGGAATGGACAACAGATACGCAGTATTTT.